The 18 T cell receptor beta chains presented below share a single source sample, sequenced in a study of blood T cell repertoires in COVID-19. The repertoire was sequenced with immunoSEQ multiplex PCR; TCRdb's copy has only in-frame clones and lacks some. Seen here are over 50,000 clones, 75% to 95% observed once, and the top ten hold around 6.5%. The sample was peripheral blood. These receptors all come from a man in his forties or fifties with active COVID-19.

This chain uses TRBV19 with TRBJ2-1, with 14 bases fitting TRBD2. CDR3 length: 17 amino acids. Looked up from germline, CDR1 is LNHDA and CDR2 is SQIVND (reference sequence). V trimming: 7 bases; J trimming: 3 bases; junction bases outside the gene matches: 8. The CDR3: CASMRTSGGWGYNEQFF. The CDR3 coding sequence is TGTGCCAGTATGAGGACTAGCGGGGGGTGGGGCTACAATGAGCAGTTCTTC. Together with reference TRBV19 and TRBJ2-1, the CDR3 gives the full variable domain: DGGITQSPKYLFRKEGQNVTLSCEQNLNHDAMYWYRQDPGQGLRLIYYSQIVNDFQKGDIAEGYSVSREKKESFPLTVTSAQKNPTAFYLCASMRTSGGWGYNEQFFGPGTRLTVL.

The rearrangement joins TRBV2 to TRBJ2-7; the match to TRBD1 covers 11 bases. The germline V gene encodes CDR1 SNHLY and CDR2 FYNNEI. The CDR3 covers 13 residues. J lost 0 bases, V lost 9 bases, and 1 base had no gene match. CDR3 DNA sequence: TGTGCCAGAGGGACAGGGGGCTCCTACGAGCAGTACTTC. Amino acids: CARGTGGSYEQYF.

This sequence joins TRBV4-1 and TRBJ2-5; 9 bases line up with TRBD1. With 0 bases clipped from V and 7 bases from J, the junction kept 6 bases outside the gene matches. Germline V CDR1 and CDR2: MGHRA, YSYEKL. This CDR3 has 15 amino acids. The CDR3 protein is CASSQEGDREGTQYF. As DNA, the CDR3 is TGCGCCAGCAGCCAAGAAGGGGACAGGGAAGGGACCCAGTACTTC.

The chain uses TRBV7-9 and TRBJ2-2, with a weak D call TRBD2 (6 bases). Per germline, CDR1 SEHNR and CDR2 FQNEAQ (reference sequence). The CDR3 is 14 amino acids. V lost 0 bases and J lost 5, with 7 bases in between. The DNA for the CDR3 is TGTGCCAGCAGCTTAGCGGGAGGAACCGGGGAGCTGTTTTTT. Protein: CASSLAGGTGELFF.

CDR3 loop: CASSGGRVNTEAFF. The CDR3 coding sequence is TGTGCCAGCAGTGGGGGCAGGGTGAACACTGAAGCTTTCTTT. This chain joins TRBV2 and TRBJ1-1, with a possible D match to TRBD1 (5 bases). Trimming took 4 bases from V and 0 from J, leaving 9 bases between them. CDR1 SNHLY and CDR2 FYNNEI come from the germline V gene. The CDR3 contains 14 residues.

This clone was found once. This rearrangement joins TRBV2 to TRBJ2-3; D ambiguous. The length of the CDR3 is 13 residues. V lost 8 bases and J lost 4, with 13 bases in between. Looked up from germline, CDR1 is SNHLY and CDR2 is FYNNEI. CDR3 in amino acids: CASASVSADTQYF. CDR3 DNA sequence: TGTGCCAGCGCCTCGGTCAGCGCAGATACGCAGTATTTT. The full variable domain, with the rest looked up from reference TRBV2 and TRBJ2-3, is EPEVTQTPSHQVTQMGQEVILRCVPISNHLYFYWYRQILGQKVEFLVSFYNNEISEKSEIFDDQFSVERPDGSNFTLKIRSTKLEDSAMYFCASASVSADTQYFGPGTRLTVL.

The CDR3 DNA reads TGCAGTGCTAGTCGCCAGGGGGCCTACAATGAGCAGTTCTTC. It specifies CSASRQGAYNEQFF. The J gene is TRBJ2-1, the V gene TRBV20-1; TRBD1 matches 7 bases. Per the germline V gene, CDR1 is DFQATT and CDR2 is SNEGSKA (reference sequence). The CDR3 runs to 14 residues. J lost 2 bases, V lost 3 bases, and 4 bases had no gene match.

The CDR3 spells CASSPRVYNSPLHF. DNA for the CDR3: TGTGCCAGCAGTCCCCGGGTCTATAATTCACCCCTCCACTTT. The rearrangement joins TRBV27 to TRBJ1-6; the D is unclear. V was shortened by 5 bases and J by 3 bases, with 8 bases between the two germline ends. The CDR3 has 14 residues. Germline CDR1 and CDR2: MNHEY and SMNVEV (reference sequence).

The V and J genes are TRBV2 and TRBJ2-2; TRBD1 matches 9 bases. V gave up 6 bases and J gave up 4 bases; unmatched junction bases: 6. This CDR3 has 15 residues. Germline V gene lookup returns CDR1 SNHLY and CDR2 FYNNEI. Written as DNA, the CDR3 is TGTGCCAGCAGGAAGAAACAGGGGGCCACCGGGGAGCTGTTTTTT. It yields the protein CASRKKQGATGELFF. Based on the CDR3 plus reference TRBV2 and TRBJ2-2, the full variable domain is EPEVTQTPSHQVTQMGQEVILRCVPISNHLYFYWYRQILGQKVEFLVSFYNNEISEKSEIFDDQFSVERPDGSNFTLKIRSTKLEDSAMYFCASRKKQGATGELFFGEGSRLTVL.

The chain employs TRBV18 and TRBJ1-3; D possibly corresponds to TRBD1 (6 bases). Germline V gene data show CDR1 as KGHSH and CDR2 as LQKENI. V lost 2 bases and J lost 0, with 11 bases in between. The CDR3 spans 16 residues. In nucleotides, the CDR3 is TGTGCCAGCTCACCATCGGGGGGGCTCTCTGGAAACACCATATATTTT. It specifies CASSPSGGLSGNTIYF.

The chain links TRBV5-7 to TRBJ2-3; the match to TRBD1 covers 9 bases. TRBV5-7 is designated an ORF whose function remains uncertain. This CDR3 is built from 17 residues. V lost 0 bases to trimming and J lost 5 bases; unmatched junction nucleotides: 10. In DNA, the CDR3 is TGTGCCAGCAGCTTGGGGGCCAGGACAGGGGAAGGAGATACGCAGTATTTT. As protein: CASSLGARTGEGDTQYF.

The rearrangement links TRBV29-1 to TRBJ1-1, with D perhaps TRBD1 (6 bases). From germline, CDR1 is SQVTM and CDR2 ANQGSEA. The CDR3 runs to 12 residues. V gave up 5 bases and J gave up 1 base, with 8 bases separating them. The CDR3 DNA follows: TGCAGCGTTCTAGGGGGGAACACTGAAGCTTTCTTT. Protein product: CSVLGGNTEAFF.

This chain joins TRBV3-1 (or the pseudogene TRBV3-2) and TRBJ2-7; D remains unclear. Germline V gene sequence: CDR1 LGHDT, CDR2 YNNKEL (reference sequence). This CDR3 is 15 amino acids long. V lost 1 base, J lost 3 bases, and 13 bases lay in between. Here the CDR3 reads CASSQGFGFVYEQYF. CDR3 coding DNA: TGTGCCAGCAGCCAAGGGTTTGGCTTTGTCTACGAGCAGTACTTC.

The genes are TRBV5-8 and TRBJ1-1; TRBD1 aligns across 9 bases. Germline V gives CDR1 SGHTS, CDR2 YDEGEE. The CDR3 is 13 residues long. V was clipped by 5 bases and J by 10 bases; unmatched bases: 9. The CDR3, as DNA: TGTGCCAGCAGACGTGCACAGGGGGCAGGAGCTTTCTTT. As protein: CASRRAQGAGAFF.

A word on this clone: A read error may account for a junction end that differs from germline. The rearrangement links TRBV20-1 to TRBJ2-1; a weak D match, TRBD2 (7 bases). This CDR3 is built from 11 residues. Germline assignment: CDR1 DFQATT and CDR2 SNEGSKA (reference sequence). The DNA of the CDR3 is TGCAGTCCTAGGGGGGGTAATGAGCAGTTCTTC. Translation: CSPRGGNEQFF.

This chain links TRBV30 with TRBJ2-5, with TRBD1 identical over 10 bases. The CDR3 extends over 13 amino acids. Germline lookup yields CDR1 GTSNPN and CDR2 SVGIG (reference sequence). The trim removed 5 bases at V and 4 bases at J, leaving 4 bases unmatched. CDR3 amino acids: CAWRTGGRETQYF. The CDR3 nucleotides read TGTGCCTGGCGGACAGGGGGGAGAGAGACCCAGTACTTC.

The V call is TRBV7-8, the J call TRBJ2-2; 9 positions match TRBD1. Germline loops: CDR1 SGHVS, CDR2 FQNEAQ. This CDR3 has 18 amino acids. Trimming at V came to 0 bases and at J to 5 bases, leaving 10 bases not matched to a gene. CDR3 bases: TGTGCCAGCAGCTTAGCTCGTCCCGGGACAGGGTGGACCGGGGAGCTGTTTTTT. Encoded protein: CASSLARPGTGWTGELFF.

The chain links TRBV5-1 to TRBJ2-5; 8 bases map to TRBD2. This CDR3 comprises 14 residues. V shed 6 bases, J shed 5 bases, and the junction held 9 bases outside the gene matches. Germline V gene lookup returns CDR1 SGHRS and CDR2 YFSETQ. The CDR3 DNA sequence: TGCGCCAGCACCGGGCGGGGGGCCGGGGAGACCCAGTACTTC. Translation gives CASTGRGAGETQYF.